The next 20 T cell receptor beta chains were all read from a single sample in a study of STAT3 mutations in large granular lymphocyte leukemia. These receptors are not linked to any known antigen. Study results and limitations: Every T-cell large granular lymphocyte leukemia patient had at least one immunodominant TCR beta clonotype.

The table came from immunoSEQ multiplex PCR; TCRdb's copy has only in-frame clones and leaves some out. The data hold approximately 25,000 clones, with 94% observed a single time. Sequenced input: peripheral blood mononuclear cells. These receptors were collected from a man aged 40-49 years with T-cell large granular lymphocyte leukemia. Some clones in this sample may be carry-over from other donors' samples.

The chain employs TRBV7-9 and TRBJ2-1; tentatively, D is TRBD2 (7 bases). Germline CDR1 SEHNR, CDR2 FQNEAQ (reference sequence). This CDR3 region has 15 residues. V dropped 1 base and J dropped 7 bases, with 14 bases sitting between them. DNA for the CDR3: TGTGCCAGCAGCTTAGAGGGGGGGGCCCATAATGAGCAGTTCTTC. Protein: CASSLEGGAHNEQFF.

CDR3 amino acids: CASNDRGQYTDTQYF. CDR3 DNA sequence: TGTGCCAGCAACGACAGGGGTCAATACACAGATACGCAGTATTTT. This chain joins TRBV7-9 and TRBJ2-3; 8 nucleotides line up with TRBD1. V shed 7 bases, J shed 2 bases, and the junction held 8 bases outside the gene matches. The CDR3 length is 15 residues. Germline V gene lookup returns CDR1 SEHNR and CDR2 FQNEAQ (reference sequence).

This chain's CDR3 is CASSSFRDRGGETQYF. CDR3 coding DNA: TGTGCCAGCAGTTCTTTCCGGGACCGAGGGGGAGAGACCCAGTACTTC. The rearrangement joins TRBV28 to TRBJ2-5; maybe TRBD1 (6 bases). The germline gives CDR1 MDHEN, CDR2 SYDVKM. The CDR3 length is 16 residues. V gave up 4 bases and J gave up 4 bases, with 19 bases separating them.

The gene calls are TRBV7-9 and TRBJ1-1; tentative D call: TRBD1 (5 bases). V lost 7 bases to trimming and J lost 5 bases, with 26 bases between them. Looked up from germline, CDR1 is SEHNR and CDR2 is FQNEAQ (reference sequence). The CDR3 totals 17 residues. The CDR3 spells CASTPEVGNMGGTEAFF. CDR3 sequence (DNA): TGTGCCAGCACCCCGGAGGTGGGCAACATGGGGGGGACTGAAGCTTTCTTT.

This clone was detected only once. The gene calls are TRBV6-6 and TRBJ2-5, with D uncertain. The ends were cut back, 7 bases at V and 2 bases at J, with 17 bases in the middle. CDR3 size: 15 residues. The germline gives CDR1 MNHNY, CDR2 SVGAGI (reference sequence). CDR3 amino acids: CASKDPGRHQETQYF. CDR3 coding DNA: TGTGCCAGCAAAGATCCCGGACGGCATCAAGAGACCCAGTACTTC.

This chain joins TRBV6-5 and TRBJ2-6; D gene unclear. V was shortened by 7 bases and J by 2 bases, with 9 bases between the two germline ends. Germline V gene data show CDR1 as MNHEY and CDR2 as SVGAGI. This CDR3 comprises 14 residues. This chain's CDR3 is CASTLKTGANVLTF. The CDR3 bases are TGTGCCAGCACCCTTAAGACTGGGGCCAACGTCCTGACTTTC.

This sequence joins TRBV6-5 and TRBJ1-2; 11 bases match TRBD1. Germline CDR1 reads MNHEY; CDR2 reads SVGAGI. V gave up 8 bases and J gave up 4 bases; unmatched junction bases: 6. There are 14 residues in the CDR3. CDR3 region: CASRRDRGVYGYTF. The DNA for the CDR3 is TGTGCCAGCCGGAGGGACAGGGGGGTCTATGGCTACACCTTC.

The rearrangement joins TRBV7-9 to TRBJ1-2, with D unresolved. V was shortened by 1 base and J by 2 bases, with 8 bases between the two germline ends. The CDR3 has 14 amino acids. CDR1 SEHNR and CDR2 FQNEAQ come from the germline V gene (reference sequence). Here the CDR3 DNA reads TGTGCCAGCAGCTTAGGTAGTCAGAACTATGGCTACACCTTC. This gives the protein CASSLGSQNYGYTF.

This chain uses TRBV6-6 with TRBJ1-1, with D unresolved. The CDR3 totals 13 residues. Trimming removed 11 bases from V and 3 bases from J, with 16 bases in between. CDR1 and CDR2 from the germline V gene are MNHNY and SVGAGI (reference sequence). CDR3 sequence: CAGKAKGYTEAFF. The CDR3 DNA reads as TGTGCCGGTAAAGCTAAGGGATACACTGAAGCTTTCTTT.

The rearrangement uses TRBV19 and TRBJ1-5, with D unresolved. The V end was cut by 5 bases, the J end by 1 base, with 15 bases between. Per germline, CDR1 LNHDA and CDR2 SQIVND (reference sequence). The CDR3 has 16 amino acids. Here the CDR3 reads CASSDRTWQSNQPQHF. DNA of the CDR3: TGTGCCAGTAGTGACCGGACCTGGCAGAGCAATCAGCCCCAGCATTTT.

The rearrangement joins TRBV7-2 to TRBJ1-2, with D possibly matching TRBD1 (5 bases). This CDR3 spans 14 amino acids. Germline values: CDR1 SGHTA, CDR2 FQGNSA. V was pared by 2 bases and J by 6 bases, with 13 bases between. CDR3 region: CASSLIDSSNGYTF. Here the CDR3 DNA reads TGTGCCAGCAGCTTAATCGACAGTAGCAATGGCTACACCTTC.

V gene TRBV4-2 combines with J gene TRBJ2-2; D is unclear. The length of the CDR3 is 15 residues. Germline CDR1 is LGHNA and CDR2 is YNFKEQ. V was shortened by 0 bases and J by 1 base, with 6 bases between the two germline ends. The CDR3 spells CASSQDQRNTGELFF. DNA for the CDR3: TGTGCCAGCAGCCAAGACCAGCGGAACACCGGGGAGCTGTTTTTT.

The rearrangement links TRBV6-6 to TRBJ1-2; 8 nucleotides line up with TRBD1. CDR1 and CDR2 from the germline V gene are MNHNY and SVGAGI (reference sequence). V was clipped by 7 bases and J by 4 bases; unmatched bases: 8. This CDR3 has 14 amino acids. The CDR3 loop is CASTRDRGSYGYTF. The CDR3 bases are TGTGCCAGCACCAGAGACAGGGGAAGCTATGGCTACACCTTC.

This clone has just one count. The genes are TRBV5-4 and TRBJ1-1, with unresolved D. Trimming cost V 1 base and J 1 base, with 8 bases left between them. The CDR3 has 14 amino acids. Looked up from germline, CDR1 is SGHNT and CDR2 is YYREEE (reference sequence). The CDR3 is CASSLISGNTEAFF. CDR3 sequence (DNA): TGTGCCAGCAGCTTGATATCAGGGAACACTGAAGCTTTCTTT. Combining the CDR3 with reference TRBV5-4 and TRBJ1-1 gives the whole variable domain ETGVTQSPTHLIKTRGQQVTLRCSSQSGHNTVSWYQQALGQGPQFIFQYYREEENGRGNFPPRFSGLQFPNYSSELNVNALELDDSALYLCASSLISGNTEAFFGQGTRLTVV.

The rearrangement uses TRBV28 and TRBJ1-5, with TRBD1 as a possible D gene (6 bases). Between the trimmed V and J ends, which lost 1 base and 6 bases, there was a span of 13 bases. CDR1 is MDHEN and CDR2 is SYDVKM in the germline V gene. The CDR3 runs 15 residues. The CDR3 nucleotides read TGTGCCAGCAGTTTATTCAGGGGTAGCCCTCAGCCCCAGCATTTT. Translation gives CASSLFRGSPQPQHF.

The V gene is TRBV7-9, the J gene TRBJ2-3; 7 bases line up with TRBD1. V shed 2 bases, J shed 5 bases, and the junction held 7 bases outside the gene matches. Germline V gene data show CDR1 as SEHNR and CDR2 as FQNEAQ (reference sequence). The CDR3 is made up of 15 amino acids. CDR3: CASSLRTGREDTQYF. DNA of the CDR3: TGTGCCAGCAGCTTACGGACAGGTCGTGAAGATACGCAGTATTTT.

V is TRBV7-9 and J is TRBJ2-5, with D perhaps matching TRBD2 (6 bases). The germline V gene has CDR1 SEHNR and CDR2 FQNEAQ (reference sequence). Trimming removed 5 bases at V and 4 bases at J, with 17 bases between. The CDR3 is 15 amino acids. CDR3 in amino acids: CASSMGRLERETQYF. The CDR3 coding sequence is TGTGCCAGCAGCATGGGCCGACTAGAGCGAGAGACCCAGTACTTC.

The chain employs TRBV5-4 and TRBJ1-2, with D unresolved. Deletions cut 3 bases from V and 3 bases from J, with 6 bases between. This CDR3 comprises 12 residues. Per the germline V gene, CDR1 is SGHNT and CDR2 is YYREEE (reference sequence). CDR3 residues: CASSYSDYGYTF. Here the CDR3 DNA reads TGTGCCAGCAGCTACAGCGACTATGGCTACACCTTC.

The rearrangement uses TRBV28 and TRBJ2-3, with 9 bases matching TRBD2. V shed 2 bases and J 2 bases; nucleotides not matched to a gene: 5. This CDR3 contains 16 residues. Germline-derived CDR1 and CDR2 are MDHEN and SYDVKM. The DNA of the CDR3 is TGTGCCAGCAGTTTAGGGGCTAGCGGGGACACAGATACGCAGTATTTT. Translation: CASSLGASGDTDTQYF. The full variable domain, rest sourced from reference TRBV28 and TRBJ2-3, is DVKVTQSSRYLVKRTGEKVFLECVQDMDHENMFWYRQDPGLGLRLIYFSYDVKMKEKGDIPEGYSVSREKKERFSLILESASTNQTSMYLCASSLGASGDTDTQYFGPGTRLTVL.

The V call is TRBV18, the J call TRBJ1-6; 11 nucleotides line up with TRBD1. This CDR3 is built from 16 residues. Trimming took 4 bases from V and 10 from J; bases not matched to a gene: 9. The germline V gene encodes CDR1 KGHSH and CDR2 LQKENI. The CDR3 sequence: CASSLSRDRGGSPLHF. CDR3 DNA: TGTGCCAGCTCACTCAGCAGGGACAGGGGGGGGTCACCCCTCCACTTT. The entire variable domain, with the rest obtained from reference TRBV18 and TRBJ1-6, is as follows: NAGVMQNPRHLVRRRGQEARLRCSPMKGHSHVYWYRQLPEEGLKFMVYLQKENIIDESGMPKERFSAEFPKEGPSILRIQQVVRGDSAAYFCASSLSRDRGGSPLHFGNGTRLTVT.